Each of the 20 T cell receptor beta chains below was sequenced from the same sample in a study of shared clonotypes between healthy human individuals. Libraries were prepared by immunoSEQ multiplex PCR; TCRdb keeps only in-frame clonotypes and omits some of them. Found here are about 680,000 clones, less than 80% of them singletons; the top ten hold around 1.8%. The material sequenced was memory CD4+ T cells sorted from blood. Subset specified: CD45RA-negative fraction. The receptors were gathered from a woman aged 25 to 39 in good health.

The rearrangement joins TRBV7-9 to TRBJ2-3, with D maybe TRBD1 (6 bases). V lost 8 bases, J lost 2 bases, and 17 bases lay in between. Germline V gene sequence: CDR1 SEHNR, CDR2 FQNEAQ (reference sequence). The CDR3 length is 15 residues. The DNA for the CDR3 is TGTGCCAGCCGTGACAGGAAAGACCCCACAGATACGCAGTATTTT. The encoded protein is CASRDRKDPTDTQYF.

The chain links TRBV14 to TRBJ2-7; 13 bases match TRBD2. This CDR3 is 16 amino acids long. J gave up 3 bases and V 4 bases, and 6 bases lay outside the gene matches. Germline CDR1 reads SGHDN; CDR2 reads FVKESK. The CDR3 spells CASSRLAGGGDYEQYF. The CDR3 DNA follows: TGTGCCAGCAGCCGACTAGCGGGAGGTGGAGACTACGAGCAGTACTTC.

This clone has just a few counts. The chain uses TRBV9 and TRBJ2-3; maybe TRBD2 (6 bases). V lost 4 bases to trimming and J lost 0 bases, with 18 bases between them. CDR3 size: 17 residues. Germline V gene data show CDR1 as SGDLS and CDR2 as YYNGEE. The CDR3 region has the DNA TGTGCCAGCAGCTCCCGGCGTGGAGGGAGGAGCACAGATACGCAGTATTTT. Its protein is CASSSRRGGRSTDTQYF.

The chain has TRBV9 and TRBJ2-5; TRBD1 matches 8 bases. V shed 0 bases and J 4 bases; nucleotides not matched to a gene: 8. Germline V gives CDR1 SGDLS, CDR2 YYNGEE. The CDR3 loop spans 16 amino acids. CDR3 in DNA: TGTGCCAGCAGCGTAGAATTGGCCAGGGGGCGAGAGACCCAGTACTTC. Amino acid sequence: CASSVELARGRETQYF. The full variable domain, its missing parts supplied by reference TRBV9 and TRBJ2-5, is DSGVTQTPKHLITATGQRVTLRCSPRSGDLSVYWYQQSLDQGLQFLIQYYNGEERAKGNILERFSAQQFPDLHSELNLSSLELGDSALYFCASSVELARGRETQYFGPGTRLLVL.

CDR3 DNA sequence: TGTGCCTGGAGTGTCGGCAATAATGAAAAACTGTTTTTT. Translation gives CAWSVGNNEKLFF. This chain connects TRBV30 to TRBJ1-4; D call uncertain. The CDR3 has 13 residues. CDR1 and CDR2 from the germline V gene are GTSNPN and SVGIG (reference sequence). Deletions cut 0 bases from V and 4 bases from J, with 6 bases between.

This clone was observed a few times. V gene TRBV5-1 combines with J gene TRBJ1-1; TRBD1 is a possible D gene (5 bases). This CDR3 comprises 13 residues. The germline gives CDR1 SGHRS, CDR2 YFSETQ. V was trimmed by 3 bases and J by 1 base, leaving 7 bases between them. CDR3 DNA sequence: TGCGCCAGCAGCTCGGACACGAACACTGAAGCTTTCTTT. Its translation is CASSSDTNTEAFF.

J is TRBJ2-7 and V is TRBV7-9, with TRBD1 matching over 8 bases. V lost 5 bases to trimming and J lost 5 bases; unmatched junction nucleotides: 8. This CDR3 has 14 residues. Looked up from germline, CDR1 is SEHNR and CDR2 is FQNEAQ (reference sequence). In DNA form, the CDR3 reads TGTGCCAGCAGCCTTTGGACAGGGCAGGACGAGCAGTACTTC. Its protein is CASSLWTGQDEQYF.

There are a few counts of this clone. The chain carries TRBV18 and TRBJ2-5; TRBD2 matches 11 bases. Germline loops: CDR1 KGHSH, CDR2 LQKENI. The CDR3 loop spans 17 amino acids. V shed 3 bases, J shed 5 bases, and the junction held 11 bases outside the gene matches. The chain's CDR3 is CASSPRTSGSKVETQYF. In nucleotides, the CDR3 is TGTGCCAGCTCACCCCGGACTAGCGGGTCGAAGGTTGAGACCCAGTACTTC. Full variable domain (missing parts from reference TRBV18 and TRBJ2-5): NAGVMQNPRHLVRRRGQEARLRCSPMKGHSHVYWYRQLPEEGLKFMVYLQKENIIDESGMPKERFSAEFPKEGPSILRIQQVVRGDSAAYFCASSPRTSGSKVETQYFGPGTRLLVL.

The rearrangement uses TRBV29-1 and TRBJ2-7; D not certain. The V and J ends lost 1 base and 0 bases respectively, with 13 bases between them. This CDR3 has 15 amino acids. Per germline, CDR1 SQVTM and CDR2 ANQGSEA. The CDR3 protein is CSVEVGVGSSYEQYF. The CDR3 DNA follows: TGCAGCGTTGAAGTTGGAGTCGGAAGCTCCTACGAGCAGTACTTC.

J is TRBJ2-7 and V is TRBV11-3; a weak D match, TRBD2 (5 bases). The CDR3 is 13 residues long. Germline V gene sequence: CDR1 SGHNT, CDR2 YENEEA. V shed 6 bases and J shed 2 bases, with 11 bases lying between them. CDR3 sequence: CASRKPGTYEQYF. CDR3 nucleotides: TGTGCCAGCAGGAAACCGGGGACCTACGAGCAGTACTTC.

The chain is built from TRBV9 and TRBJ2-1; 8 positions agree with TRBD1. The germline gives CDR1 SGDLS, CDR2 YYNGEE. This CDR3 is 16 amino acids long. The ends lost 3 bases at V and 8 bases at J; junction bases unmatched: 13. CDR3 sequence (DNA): TGTGCCAGCAGCGGCCGACAGGGGTGGACTGGGGATGAGCAGTTCTTC. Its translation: CASSGRQGWTGDEQFF.

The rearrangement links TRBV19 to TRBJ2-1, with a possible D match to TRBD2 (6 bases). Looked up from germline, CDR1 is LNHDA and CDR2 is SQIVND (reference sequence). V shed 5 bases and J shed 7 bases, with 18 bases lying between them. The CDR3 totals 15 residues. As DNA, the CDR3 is TGTGCCAGTAGTCTCCCCTCGGGAGTCGGTAATGAGCAGTTCTTC. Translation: CASSLPSGVGNEQFF. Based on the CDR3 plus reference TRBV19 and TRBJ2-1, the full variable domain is DGGITQSPKYLFRKEGQNVTLSCEQNLNHDAMYWYRQDPGQGLRLIYYSQIVNDFQKGDIAEGYSVSREKKESFPLTVTSAQKNPTAFYLCASSLPSGVGNEQFFGPGTRLTVL.

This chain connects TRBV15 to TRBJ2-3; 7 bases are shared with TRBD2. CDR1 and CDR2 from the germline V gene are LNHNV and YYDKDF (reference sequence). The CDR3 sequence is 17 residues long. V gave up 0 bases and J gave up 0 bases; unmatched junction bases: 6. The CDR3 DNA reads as TGTGCCACCAGCAGAGATCTCTGGCGGGAGAGCACAGATACGCAGTATTTT. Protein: CATSRDLWRESTDTQYF.

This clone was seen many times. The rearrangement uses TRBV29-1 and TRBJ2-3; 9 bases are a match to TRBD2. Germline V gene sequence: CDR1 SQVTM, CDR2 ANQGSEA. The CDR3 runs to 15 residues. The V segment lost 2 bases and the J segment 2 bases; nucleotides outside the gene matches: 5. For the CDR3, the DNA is TGCAGCGTTGAACTAGCGGGAACTTCCACAGATACGCAGTATTTT. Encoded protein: CSVELAGTSTDTQYF.

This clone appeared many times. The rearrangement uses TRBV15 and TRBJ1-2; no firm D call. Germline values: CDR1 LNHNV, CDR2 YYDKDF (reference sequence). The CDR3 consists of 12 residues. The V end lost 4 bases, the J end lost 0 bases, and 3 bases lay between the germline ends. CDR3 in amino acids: CATSITNYGYTF. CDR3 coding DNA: TGTGCCACCAGCATTACTAACTATGGCTACACCTTC.

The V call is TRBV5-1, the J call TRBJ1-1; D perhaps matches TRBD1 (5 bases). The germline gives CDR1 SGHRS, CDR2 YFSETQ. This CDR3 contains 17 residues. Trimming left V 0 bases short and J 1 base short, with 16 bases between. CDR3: CASSLGSTRGANTEAFF. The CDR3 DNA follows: TGCGCCAGCAGCTTGGGATCGACTAGAGGGGCGAACACTGAAGCTTTCTTT.

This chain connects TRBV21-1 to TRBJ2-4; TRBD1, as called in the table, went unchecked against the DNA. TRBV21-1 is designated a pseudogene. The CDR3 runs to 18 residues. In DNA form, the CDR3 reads TGTGCCAGCAGCGCGGGCCACAGACAGGGTCTAGCCAAAAACATTCAGTACTTC. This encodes CASSAGHRQGLAKNIQYF.

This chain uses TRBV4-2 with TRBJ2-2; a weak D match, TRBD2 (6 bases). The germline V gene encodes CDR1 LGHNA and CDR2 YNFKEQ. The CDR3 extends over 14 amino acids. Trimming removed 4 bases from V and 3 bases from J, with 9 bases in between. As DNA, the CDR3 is TGTGCCAGCAGCCGGGGACTCGACACCGGGGAGCTGTTTTTT. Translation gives CASSRGLDTGELFF.

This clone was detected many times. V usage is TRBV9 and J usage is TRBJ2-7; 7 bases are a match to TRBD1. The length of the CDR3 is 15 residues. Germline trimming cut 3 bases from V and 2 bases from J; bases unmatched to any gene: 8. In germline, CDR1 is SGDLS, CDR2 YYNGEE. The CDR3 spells CASSAPGQMTYEQYF. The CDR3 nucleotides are TGTGCCAGCAGCGCGCCGGGACAGATGACCTACGAGCAGTACTTC. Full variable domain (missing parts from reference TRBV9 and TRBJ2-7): DSGVTQTPKHLITATGQRVTLRCSPRSGDLSVYWYQQSLDQGLQFLIQYYNGEERAKGNILERFSAQQFPDLHSELNLSSLELGDSALYFCASSAPGQMTYEQYFGPGTRLTVT.

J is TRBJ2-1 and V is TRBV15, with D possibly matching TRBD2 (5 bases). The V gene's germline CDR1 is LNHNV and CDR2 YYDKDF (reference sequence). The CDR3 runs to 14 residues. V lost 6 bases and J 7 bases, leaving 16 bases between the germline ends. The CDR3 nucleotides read TGTGCCACCAGACGACTTAGCGATGAGAATGAGCAGTTCTTC. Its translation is CATRRLSDENEQFF.